This T cell receptor beta chain was obtained from a study of blood T cell repertoires in COVID-19. Background on the study: PBMCs, B-cell-depleted T cells, or T cells provided the cDNA or gDNA that made up the material.

The table came from immunoSEQ multiplex PCR; TCRdb's copy has only in-frame clones and leaves some out. The data show 400,000 or so clones, with 75% to 90% seen just once and 1.5% to 1.7% held by the top ten. The CDR3 length is 18 residues. V was clipped by 2 bases and J by 1 base; unmatched bases: 9. The germline V gene encodes CDR1 MDHEN and CDR2 SYDVKM. Seattle patient enrollment occurred during active infection, with longitudinal follow-up thereafter. The chain couples TRBV28 to TRBJ1-5; 9 nucleotides agree with TRBD1. The receptor was isolated from a woman in her thirties or forties with COVID-19, enrolled during active disease. Specimen: peripheral blood. CDR3 sequence reads: CASSLLQGATRSNQPQHF. DNA for the CDR3: TGTGCCAGCAGTTTACTACAGGGGGCAACGCGAAGCAATCAGCCCCAGCATTTT. The variable domain in full, with the rest retrieved from reference TRBV28 and TRBJ1-5, is DVKVTQSSRYLVKRTGEKVFLECVQDMDHENMFWYRQDPGLGLRLIYFSYDVKMKEKGDIPEGYSVSREKKERFSLILESASTNQTSMYLCASSLLQGATRSNQPQHFGDGTRLSIL.